This paragraph reports one T cell receptor (beta chain). This clonotype was detected a few times. This receptor's antigen is unknown. The input lacks base qualities; no much larger clone sits a single base away. The CDR3 numbers 15 residues from cysteine through phenylalanine. The kept DNA is CDR3 alone, 45 bases in frame from the first base. V gives up 3 bases and J gives up 7 bases, and the segment between their germline ends measures 18 bases. This sample was included in a study of blood T cells in healthy people across ages (dated by TCRdb to 2013 to 2016). Context from the whole study: In model experiments, template switching captured about one uniquely barcoded TCR beta cDNA molecule for every two T cells. The study measured age-related changes in TCR beta repertoire diversity using deep sequencing normalized with unique cDNA molecular identifiers. Four age groups were formed from the donors: young (average approximately 17 years), middle-aged (approximately 41), aged (62) and long-lived (less than 85). Using the same blood draw, the study looked at two additional independent replicas of 1 million unique cDNA reads for two donors, one aged 18 to 30 and the other aged 80 or older. Broader findings and caveats from the paper: There was a strong correlation between observed TCR beta diversity and the percentage of naive T cells measured by flow cytometry. Observed TCR beta diversity per million T cells fell roughly linearly with age, and a significant reduction was already apparent by age around 40. Bulk unsorted PBMC profiling prevented conclusive comparison of naive and antigen-experienced compartments. Compared with the aged group, the long-lived group had more naive CD4+ T cells, fewer expanded clones and increased TCR diversity, a pattern suggesting age selection. Because donor CMV infection status was unknown, age-related changes in expanded clonotypes were potentially confounded. Estimates of total diversity based on one million sequenced T cells were regarded as lower bounds and as underestimates.

Systemically healthy Caucasian individuals from Russia, 35 to 50 in total and aged about 6 to 90 years, were included as donors. Each donor gave about 9.2 milliliters of peripheral blood, drawn into EDTA-treated Vacutainer tubes. Ficoll-Paque density-gradient centrifugation was used to isolate PBMCs, with at least 7 million per sample. Trizol reagent was used to extract total RNA from the PBMCs, yielding at least 6 micrograms per sample. Naive CD45RAhigh/CD27high T cell percentages were measured by flow cytometry on a PBMC aliquot from every donor. The library was prepared using 5' RACE. The reads were generated on an Illumina HiSeq 2500. A second roughly 6 to 11 cycle PCR used a sample-barcoded 5' primer and a J-beta primer mix. A unique molecular identifier was introduced onto each TCR beta cDNA molecule by a template-switch 5' adaptor carrying 12 random nucleotides. At least 2.5 million CDR3-containing paired-end reads were obtained from each sample. First-strand cDNA was synthesized from all RNA with the Mint cDNA synthesis kit, primed by a TRBC-specific oligonucleotide. Following uracil-DNA glycosylase treatment, all cDNA underwent a first 18-cycle PCR with the universal primers M1SS and BC2_uni_R. As for the authors' bioinformatics: For normalization, 1 million high-quality reads, each with a distinct molecular identifier, were randomly selected from each sample. Reads sharing molecular identifiers were discarded rather than binned into consensus sequences. MiTCR, set to a Q25 quality threshold and the strictest error-elimination algorithm, was used for CDR3 identification, clonotype clustering and error correction. A nonparametric unseen species model using Euler transformation provided a lower-bound estimate of total TCR beta diversity. TCRdb reran the public reads through fastp at Q25 and MiXCR, keeping productive beta chains. CDR3 protein sequences are deduplicated, and each keeps its most common genes and DNA. TCRdb, not the original authors, processed these V and J calls. This sample comprises 750,000 to 950,000 distinct CDR3 sequences, approximately 32% of them detected only once. The top ten clonotypes cover 10% of the sample.

A further study also used this sample, focusing on T cells of mothers and their children. In that second paper, the authors write: The donors were nine systemically healthy Caucasian individuals, made up of three mothers and their six children. cDNA synthesis used all of the extracted RNA, with 1.5 ug of RNA in each 15 ul reaction. Sample barcodes and 2-4 random nucleotides were added via the M1S primer in the second PCR. Over 9.5 million TCR beta CDR3 reads were obtained for each mother, and approximately 3.2 million reads were obtained for each child. In both related and unrelated pairs, thymic selection shapes the output of TCR recombination in a similar way, with inherited differences having only a minor effect. Normalized repertoire overlap in related mother-child pairs was always slightly higher than in unrelated mother-child pairs, but the difference was never significant. No persistent microchimeric T cell clones were found, with a detection sensitivity of approximately 94 clones per million clonotypes. The study used deep NGS to compare TCR beta repertoires of mothers and children, seeking features distinguishing related mother-child pairs from unrelated individuals. The mean age was around 42 +/- 4 years for the mothers and approximately 11 +/- 4 years for the children. Libraries were sequenced on Illumina HiSeq 2000 with 100+100 nt paired-end reads after adapter ligation with NEBNext reagents. Mother and child libraries were prepared a month apart and sequenced in separate runs to prevent cross-contamination. Between about 500,000 and 2,300,000 distinct TCR beta clonotypes were identified per donor. Naive TCR beta clonotypes were estimated from low-frequency clonotypes matched to each donor's FACS-determined naive share, without sorting.

Source material: blood. Rearrangement joined TRBV12-3 or TRBV12-4 to TRBJ2-5; matching of 7 bases hints at TRBD1 as the D gene. This clonotype was obtained from a middle-aged woman in good health. The CDR3 is CASSFRGASMGTQYF. The bases read TGTGCCAGCAGTTTCAGGGGGGCCTCGATGGGGACCCAGTACTTC.